This section outlines one T cell receptor (beta chain) sequence together with its context. This record comes from a study of technical replicates of blood from several donors. V dropped 7 bases and J dropped 5 bases, with 17 bases sitting between them. This CDR3 has 14 amino acids. Per germline, CDR1 LNHDA and CDR2 SQIVND (reference sequence). Method: immunoSEQ multiplex PCR; TCRdb's copy keeps in-frame clones and lacks some. The data contain 65,000 to 95,000 clones, 95% to 98% of them singletons. This TCR was sampled from a human donor in good health. The V and J genes are TRBV19 and TRBJ2-5; D uncertain. Sequencing input: T cells isolated from PBMCs. The CDR3 loop is CASTSSHRSETQYF. DNA for the CDR3: TGTGCCAGTACCTCATCACACAGATCGGAGACCCAGTACTTC.